The 2 T cell receptor beta chains presented below share a single source sample, sequenced in a study of blood T cell repertoires in COVID-19. The protocol was immunoSEQ multiplex PCR, while the TCRdb copy is restricted to in-frame clones and leaves out a portion. The sample contains approximately 44,000 clones, just over 85% of which appear only once. What was sequenced was peripheral blood. The receptors were sampled from a man aged 60 to 75 with active COVID-19.

The chain has TRBV5-1 and TRBJ2-3, with D tentatively TRBD1 (6 bases). The germline V gene encodes CDR1 SGHRS and CDR2 YFSETQ. V was pared by 0 bases and J by 2 bases, with 10 bases between. The CDR3 has 15 residues. The CDR3 DNA reads as TGCGCCAGCAGCTTGGAGGCAGGGGACACAGATACGCAGTATTTT. It encodes CASSLEAGDTDTQYF. The variable domain in full, with the rest retrieved from reference TRBV5-1 and TRBJ2-3, is KAGVTQTPRYLIKTRGQQVTLSCSPISGHRSVSWYQQTPGQGLQFLFEYFSETQRNKGNFPGRFSGRQFSNSRSEMNVSTLELGDSALYLCASSLEAGDTDTQYFGPGTRLTVL.

This clone occurred a few times. The chain has TRBV7-9 and TRBJ2-4, with 7 bases that match TRBD1. Germline V gives CDR1 SEHNR, CDR2 FQNEAQ (reference sequence). The junction had 9 bases not matched to a gene; V was cut back by 11 bases and J by 8 bases. The CDR3 has 12 residues. In DNA form, the CDR3 reads TGTGCCTCCACAGACAGGGAAGACATTCAGTACTTC. As protein: CASTDREDIQYF.